The 25 T cell receptor beta chains below were found in one sample sequenced in a study of T-cell memory formation after mild COVID-19 (dated by TCRdb to about 2021). The library relied on 5' RACE. The data were produced on an Illumina NovaSeq 6000. TCRdb handled the public reads itself, with Q25 trimming in fastp and clone calling in MiXCR, and kept productive beta chains. Every CDR3 protein is listed once, alongside the most common genes and DNA of its rows. Within this sample are fewer than 350,000 distinct CDR3 sequences, with roughly 8.2% of them counted one time only. The ten largest account for around a fifth of the sample. The sample taken for sequencing was PBMCs or a T cell subset sorted from them (not recorded which). These TCRs come from a young man who had mild COVID-19 (a few samples of this study predate the infection). The sample titles of this study are shuffled in the database, so cell type and time point are left out; the donor was told from shared clones.

This clonotype has more than one count but fewer than ten. CDR3 protein: CASSQDRRDEAFF. In DNA form, the CDR3 reads TGCGCCAGCAGCCAAGATAGGAGAGATGAAGCTTTCTTT. The genes are TRBV4-3 and TRBJ1-1, with D unresolved. V lost 0 bases and J 7 bases, leaving 9 bases between the germline ends. This CDR3 region has 13 residues. Germline V lookup: CDR1 LGHNA, CDR2 YSLEER.

This clonotype has a handful of counts. The chain recombines TRBV20-1 with TRBJ2-2; possible D gene TRBD1, 5 bases. Germline CDR1 DFQATT, CDR2 SNEGSKA (reference sequence). Between the trimmed V and J ends, which lost 5 bases and 7 bases, there was a span of 11 bases. The CDR3 has 12 amino acids. The CDR3 spells CSAQKGIGELFF. The CDR3 DNA sequence: TGCAGTGCTCAGAAGGGGATCGGGGAGCTGTTTTTT.

This clonotype was seen more than once but under ten times. The chain recombines TRBV5-1 with TRBJ2-1, with TRBD2 matching 8 bases. Per germline, CDR1 SGHRS and CDR2 YFSETQ. CDR3 length: 15 amino acids. Unmatched junction bases numbered 11, after V lost 7 bases and J lost 5 bases. CDR3 DNA sequence: TGCGCCAGCCACCCGGGAACTAGCGGCCACAATGAGCAGTTCTTC. As protein: CASHPGTSGHNEQFF.

This clonotype was observed a few times. This chain connects TRBV12-3 or TRBV12-4 to TRBJ2-5; 7 positions match TRBD1. V shed 5 bases, J shed 5 bases, and the junction held 11 bases outside the gene matches. The CDR3 is 15 residues long. CDR3 sequence (DNA): TGTGCCAGCAGTGGTGGACAGGCCTATCTGGAGACCCAGTACTTC. Protein sequence: CASSGGQAYLETQYF.

This clonotype was detected a few times. This chain's CDR3 is CASSRQDMGYNEQFF. CDR3 nucleotides: TGTGCCAGCAGCAGACAGGACATGGGCTACAATGAGCAGTTCTTC. The chain links TRBV5-4 to TRBJ2-1, with D tentatively TRBD1 (6 bases). Per germline, CDR1 SGHNT and CDR2 YYREEE (reference sequence). Trimming removed 4 bases at V and 3 bases at J, with 14 bases between. CDR3 length equals 15 residues.

This chain uses TRBV25-1 with TRBJ1-2, with a possible D match to TRBD1 (6 bases). The length of the CDR3 is 15 residues. Per the germline V gene, CDR1 is MGHDK and CDR2 is SYGVNS. Trimming removed 2 bases at V and 4 bases at J, with 14 bases between. The CDR3 DNA is TGTGCCAGCAGTGAAGCCGGGACACCTTCCTATGGCTACACCTTC. This encodes CASSEAGTPSYGYTF.

The genes are TRBV20-1 and TRBJ1-1; TRBD1 is a possible D gene (5 bases). Between the trimmed V and J ends, which lost 5 bases and 3 bases, there was a span of 13 bases. Germline CDR1 is DFQATT and CDR2 is SNEGSKA (reference sequence). The CDR3 has 13 amino acids. For the CDR3, the DNA is TGCAGTGCTGATCGGGGCGGAGACACTGAAGCTTTCTTT. Its translation is CSADRGGDTEAFF.

The chain links TRBV11-3 to TRBJ1-2; weak D call: TRBD1 (6 bases). Between the trimmed V and J ends, which lost 5 bases and 7 bases, there was a span of 14 bases. This CDR3 is 13 amino acids long. Germline lookup yields CDR1 SGHNT and CDR2 YENEEA. The CDR3 region has the DNA TGTGCCAGCAGCCAGCAAACAGGGCTTGGCTACACCTTC. It encodes CASSQQTGLGYTF. The whole variable domain, filled in from reference TRBV11-3 and TRBJ1-2, reads EAGVVQSPRYKIIEKKQPVAFWCNPISGHNTLYWYLQNLGQGPELLIRYENEEAVDDSQLPKDRFSAERLKGVDSTLKIQPAELGDSAVYLCASSQQTGLGYTFGSGTRLTVV.

This clonotype was seen more than once but under ten times. The CDR3 DNA reads TGTGCCAGCAGCCAGTGGGGACAGCAGCATTTT. Protein sequence: CASSQWGQQHF. The J gene is TRBJ1-5, the V gene TRBV6-2 or TRBV6-3, with TRBD1 matching 7 bases. Germline V CDR1 and CDR2: MNHEY, SVGEGT. The length of the CDR3 is 11 residues. Trimming cost V 6 bases and J 13 bases; bases outside gene matches: 6.

The chain is built from TRBV12-3 or TRBV12-4 and TRBJ2-7; 9 nucleotides agree with TRBD2. Trimming cost V 6 bases and J 5 bases; bases outside gene matches: 5. The CDR3 length is 13 residues. In nucleotides, the CDR3 is TGTGCCAGCAGCCTAGCGGGGTTCCACGAGCAGTACGTC. Its translation is CASSLAGFHEQYV.

This clonotype has just a few counts. The chain combines TRBV29-1 with TRBJ2-3; 7 bases match TRBD1. The CDR3 runs 12 residues. V shed 6 bases, J shed 8 bases, and the junction held 8 bases outside the gene matches. The V gene's germline CDR1 is SQVTM and CDR2 ANQGSEA. DNA for the CDR3: TGCAGCGTCCCACTGGGACAGTCTACGCAGTATTTT. Translating it yields CSVPLGQSTQYF.

The V call is TRBV27, the J call TRBJ2-4, with a weak D call TRBD2 (7 bases). V was shortened by 2 bases and J by 8 bases, with 10 bases between the two germline ends. CDR1 is MNHEY and CDR2 is SMNVEV in the germline V gene (reference sequence). The CDR3 sequence is 13 residues long. This CDR3 is CASSLLGGDIQYF. The CDR3 bases are TGTGCCAGCAGTTTACTAGGGGGGGACATTCAGTACTTC.

The chain carries TRBV7-2 and TRBJ1-2, with 9 bases identical to TRBD1. This CDR3 spans 15 amino acids. In germline, CDR1 is SGHTA, CDR2 FQGNSA. V was pared by 5 bases and J by 3 bases, with 7 bases of the junction left unmatched. CDR3 in DNA: TGTGCCAGCAGCAAGTTCGGGACAGGGTACTATGGCTACACCTTC. It is translated as CASSKFGTGYYGYTF.

The V gene is TRBV6-6, the J gene TRBJ2-1, with a tentative D call TRBD1 (6 bases). CDR1 is MNHNY, CDR2 SVGAGI, per germline (reference sequence). The germline V and J ends were trimmed by 6 bases and 2 bases, with 8 bases remaining between them. The CDR3 extends over 13 amino acids. CDR3 bases: TGTGCCAGCAGCAGGGGCACCTACAATGAGCAGTTCTTC. Protein: CASSRGTYNEQFF.

The chain employs TRBV5-1 and TRBJ2-1; no clear D gene. Trimming left V 4 bases short and J 10 bases short, with 15 bases between. CDR1 is SGHRS, CDR2 YFSETQ, per germline. This CDR3 is built from 13 residues. CDR3 protein: CASSRTGLGEQFF. The CDR3 DNA is TGCGCCAGCAGCCGGACGGGCCTCGGGGAGCAGTTCTTC.

This clonotype was detected only a few times. The gene calls are TRBV20-1 and TRBJ1-2, with TRBD1 as a possible D gene (5 bases). The CDR3 sequence is 15 residues long. Germline lookup yields CDR1 DFQATT and CDR2 SNEGSKA (reference sequence). The CDR3 DNA reads as TGCACCCCCTCCTGGGACCCAGCTGACAGTGGTGGCTACACCTTC. Translation: CTPSWDPADSGGYTF.

The rearrangement uses TRBV18 and TRBJ2-1, with 8 bases matching TRBD2. Trimming removed 2 bases from V and 5 bases from J; junction bases left unmatched: 5. Germline lookup yields CDR1 KGHSH and CDR2 LQKENI. This CDR3 is 15 amino acids long. DNA for the CDR3: TGTGCCAGCTCACCATGGCGGGGGGCCGACAATGAGCAGTTCTTC. Translation gives CASSPWRGADNEQFF.

This clonotype was seen more than once but under ten times. The chain combines TRBV6-2 or TRBV6-3 with TRBJ2-1; D may be TRBD2 (6 bases). V dropped 2 bases and J dropped 5 bases, with 16 bases sitting between them. Per the germline V gene, CDR1 is MNHEY and CDR2 is SVGEGT. This CDR3 is built from 16 residues. The CDR3 spells CASSYEDYRMNNEQFF. Here the CDR3 DNA reads TGTGCCAGCAGTTACGAGGACTACCGAATGAACAATGAGCAGTTCTTC.

This clonotype was seen a few times. The chain is built from TRBV20-1 and TRBJ1-2; D is unresolved. Trimming removed 8 bases from V and 4 bases from J, with 11 bases in between. The CDR3 consists of 11 residues. The germline V gene has CDR1 DFQATT and CDR2 SNEGSKA (reference sequence). CDR3 bases: TGCAGTCCGGACGGAACCTATGGCTACACCTTC. Residues: CSPDGTYGYTF.

This clonotype came up a few times. The rearrangement joins TRBV7-8 to TRBJ2-7; 11 nucleotides agree with TRBD2. This CDR3 region has 15 residues. Germline assignment: CDR1 SGHVS and CDR2 FQNEAQ. Unmatched junction bases numbered 5, after V lost 2 bases and J lost 5 bases. For the CDR3, the DNA is TGTGCCAGCAGCTTAATAGCGGGGGGGCCCCACGAGCAGTACGTC. Translated, it gives CASSLIAGGPHEQYV.

The sample holds a few counts of this clonotype. V and J are TRBV9 and TRBJ2-5; the D is unclear. This CDR3 has 14 residues. The ends were cut back, 0 bases at V and 1 base at J, with 7 bases in the middle. The germline V gene has CDR1 SGDLS and CDR2 YYNGEE. For the CDR3, the DNA is TGTGCCAGCAGCGTAGGTGTGGGCCAAGAGACCCAGTACTTC. This translates into CASSVGVGQETQYF.

The chain is built from TRBV20-1 and TRBJ1-2; D might be TRBD1 (6 bases). Germline V gene data show CDR1 as DFQATT and CDR2 as SNEGSKA (reference sequence). This CDR3 comprises 15 residues. Trimming removed 3 bases from V and 0 bases from J, with 14 bases in between. The CDR3 is CSASSGARANYGYTF. In nucleotides, the CDR3 is TGCAGTGCTAGTTCAGGGGCTCGGGCTAACTATGGCTACACCTTC.

This clonotype was observed a handful of times. This chain joins TRBV7-9 and TRBJ2-7, with D possibly called TRBD1 or TRBD2 (6 bases each). Trimming pared 5 bases from V and 5 bases from J, leaving 16 bases between. The CDR3 runs 14 residues. Germline CDR1 reads SEHNR; CDR2 reads FQNEAQ (reference sequence). The CDR3 reads CASSLSGARDEQYV. The CDR3 DNA follows: TGTGCCAGCAGCCTCTCGGGGGCGAGGGACGAGCAGTACGTC.

This clonotype was seen repeatedly, ten times or more. The V gene is TRBV24-1, the J gene TRBJ2-5; D uncertain. Trimming removed 7 bases from V and 1 base from J, with 9 bases in between. The CDR3 length is 13 residues. From germline, CDR1 is KGHDR and CDR2 SFDVKD. For the CDR3, the DNA is TGTGCCACCAGCGGAATATTCCAAGAGACCCAGTACTTC. This translates into CATSGIFQETQYF.

J is TRBJ2-7 and V is TRBV28, with 8 bases matching TRBD1. The length of the CDR3 is 13 residues. J was trimmed by 6 bases and V by 7 bases; bases with no gene match: 8. CDR1 is MDHEN and CDR2 is SYDVKM in the germline V gene. CDR3 loop: CASNAQGVFEQYV. As DNA, the CDR3 is TGTGCCAGCAATGCACAGGGGGTCTTCGAGCAGTACGTC.